The present entry profiles one T cell receptor (beta chain) with its context. The germline V gene has CDR1 MNHEY and CDR2 SVGAGI. The CDR3 consists of 14 residues. The ends were cut back, 4 bases at V and 2 bases at J, with 11 bases in the middle. The treatment here: oral pan-JAK inhibitor, 5-10 mg twice daily. This specimen comes from a study of CD8+ T cells in alopecia areata. After isolation, RNA underwent reverse transcription to generate cDNA as the sequencing template. Here immunoSEQ multiplex PCR was the method, and the copy in TCRdb shows in-frame clones only, minus some. This sample carries some 42,000 clones, just under 95% of them seen once, and the ten largest clones take approximately 19%.

The gene calls are TRBV6-5 and TRBJ2-5; TRBD1 is a possible D gene (5 bases). This sample comprised CD8+ T cells sorted from blood, obtained at week 24, from a patient treated with tofacitinib. The sequence was obtained from a human donor with alopecia areata. The CDR3: CASSSAGNQETQYF. Written as DNA, the CDR3 is TGTGCCAGCAGTTCGGCAGGGAATCAAGAGACCCAGTACTTC.